The source of this TCR beta chain is a study of CD8+ T cells in alopecia areata. Study summary: Affected scalp percentage gauged treated patients' severity. Points from the study as a whole: For patients receiving tofacitinib, scalp clonality and expanded CD8+ clones among the top 100 significantly decreased. During tofacitinib treatment, many expanded lesional clones remained in scalp and blood. It was lesional scalp, especially alopecia totalis/universalis, that showed higher clonality than normal scalp.

RNA was extracted and reverse transcribed into cDNA as the sequencing template. Sequencing was performed with immunoSEQ multiplex PCR; in TCRdb, only in-frame clones are kept and a portion is missing. Here the sample spans approximately 180,000 clones, about 54% being singletons. Described treatment: oral pan-JAK inhibitor, 5-10 mg twice daily. As concerns this clone: What it recognizes is unknown.

V shed 3 bases and J 4 bases; nucleotides not matched to a gene: 4. CDR1 is LNHNV, CDR2 YYDKDF, per germline (reference sequence). This CDR3 spans 14 amino acids. The clonotype originates from a human donor with alopecia areata. This specimen was CD4+ T cells sorted from blood, taken at week 56, from a patient treated with tofacitinib. The rearrangement uses TRBV15 and TRBJ2-5, with 8 positions matching TRBD1. The CDR3 region is CATSRKDRGETQYF. In DNA, the CDR3 is TGTGCCACCAGCAGGAAAGACAGGGGAGAGACCCAGTACTTC.